The 32 T cell receptor beta chains presented below share a single source sample, sequenced in a study of control samples from healthy donors and cancer patients. The protocol was immunoSEQ multiplex PCR, while the TCRdb copy is restricted to in-frame clones and leaves out a portion. The table has around 200,000 clones, 90% to 95% seen once. Input material: blood. These receptors came from a young woman in good health.

V and J are TRBV28 and TRBJ1-4; D unclear. In germline, CDR1 is MDHEN, CDR2 SYDVKM. Trimming took 5 bases from V and 4 from J, leaving 2 bases between them. The CDR3 spans 11 residues. The chain's CDR3 is CASSGNEKLFF. CDR3 bases: TGTGCCAGCAGTGGTAATGAAAAACTGTTTTTT.

In this sample, this clone turned up a few times. V usage is TRBV12-5 and J usage is TRBJ2-7; D remains ambiguous. Germline values: CDR1 LGHNT, CDR2 FRNRAP. The ends were cut back, 6 bases at V and 5 bases at J, with 14 bases in the middle. This CDR3 contains 13 residues. The CDR3 region has the DNA TGTGCTAGTGGAGGATGGGTTTCCCACGAGCAGTACTTC. It encodes CASGGWVSHEQYF.

V and J are TRBV12-3 or TRBV12-4 and TRBJ1-2, with no clear D. This CDR3 contains 12 residues. V lost 3 bases to trimming and J lost 3 bases, with 5 bases between them. CDR3 sequence reads: CASSLWDYGYTF. CDR3 coding DNA: TGTGCCAGCAGTTTGTGGGACTATGGCTACACCTTC.

The CDR3 DNA follows: TGTGCCAGCAGCCCCCGGGGGGGAGCCCCAGATACGCAGTATTTT. This encodes CASSPRGGAPDTQYF. The rearrangement links TRBV3-1 (or the pseudogene TRBV3-2) to TRBJ2-3; 8 bases map to TRBD2. CDR1 LGHDT and CDR2 YNNKEL come from the germline V gene (reference sequence). The CDR3 has 15 residues. V gave up 4 bases and J gave up 4 bases; unmatched junction bases: 7.

The rearrangement links TRBV2 to TRBJ2-1, with TRBD1 matching over 8 bases. The CDR3 runs to 15 residues. Germline CDR1 and CDR2: SNHLY and FYNNEI. V was pared by 5 bases and J by 3 bases, with 6 bases of the junction left unmatched. This CDR3 reads CASSTDRGRYNEQFF. The DNA of the CDR3 is TGTGCCAGCAGTACCGACAGGGGCCGCTACAATGAGCAGTTCTTC.

This rearrangement joins TRBV10-3 to TRBJ2-6; no definite D call. Germline V gives CDR1 ENHRY, CDR2 SYGVKD. The CDR3 contains 12 residues. V lost 2 bases and J lost 4, with 0 bases in between. The CDR3, as DNA: TGTGCCATCAGTGAGGGGGCCAACGTCCTGACTTTC. Its protein product is CAISEGANVLTF.

V is TRBV4-2 and J is TRBJ2-1, with TRBD2 identical over 9 bases. The trim removed 1 base at V and 10 bases at J, leaving 2 bases unmatched. Germline V CDR1 and CDR2: LGHNA, YNFKEQ. The CDR3 runs 13 residues. The CDR3, as DNA: TGTGCCAGCAGCCAAGGTGGGACTAGCGAGCAGTTCTTC. Protein product: CASSQGGTSEQFF.

The J gene is TRBJ1-6, the V gene TRBV6-2 or TRBV6-3; D call uncertain. From germline, CDR1 is MNHEY and CDR2 SVGEGT. Trimming took 4 bases from V and 6 from J, leaving 7 bases between them. This CDR3 has 13 residues. CDR3 loop: CASSWNSNSPLHF. CDR3 coding DNA: TGTGCCAGCAGTTGGAACAGTAATTCACCCCTCCACTTT.

The J gene is TRBJ1-2, the V gene TRBV12-2; the table's D call TRBD1 went unverified against the DNA. TRBV12-2 is a pseudogene segment. The CDR3 spans 14 residues. The CDR3 DNA reads TGTGCAAGTCGCCCGCGACAGGGAATGAGTGGCTACACCTTC. Its protein product is CASRPRQGMSGYTF.

This clone was detected only once. The J gene is TRBJ1-3, the V gene TRBV18; possibly TRBD1 for D (5 bases). The germline V and J ends were trimmed by 0 bases and 4 bases, with 13 bases remaining between them. CDR3 length: 16 residues. Germline loops: CDR1 KGHSH, CDR2 LQKENI. In nucleotides, the CDR3 is TGTGCCAGCTCACCACCGTCCAGGGCGGGAGGAAACACCATATATTTT. Its protein is CASSPPSRAGGNTIYF.

The rearrangement links TRBV5-6 to TRBJ1-3; TRBD1 aligns across 7 bases. The CDR3 length is 14 residues. CDR1 and CDR2 from the germline V gene are SGHDT and YYEEEE. V lost 3 bases, J lost 4 bases, and 4 bases stayed unmatched. In DNA form, the CDR3 reads TGTGCCAGCAGCTCGATAGGGGGCGGAAACACCATATATTTT. It specifies CASSSIGGGNTIYF. Full variable domain (remainder filled in from reference TRBV5-6 and TRBJ1-3): DAGVTQSPTHLIKTRGQQVTLRCSPKSGHDTVSWYQQALGQGPQFIFQYYEEEERQRGNFPDRFSGHQFPNYSSELNVNALLLGDSALYLCASSSIGGGNTIYFGEGSWLTVV.

The J gene is TRBJ2-2, the V gene TRBV28, with D tentatively TRBD1 (5 bases). The length of the CDR3 is 14 residues. Per the germline V gene, CDR1 is MDHEN and CDR2 is SYDVKM. V was pared by 5 bases and J by 3 bases, with 10 bases between. This CDR3 reads CASSPLTDTGELFF. CDR3 nucleotide sequence: TGTGCCAGCAGTCCCCTGACAGACACCGGGGAGCTGTTTTTT.

This clone was counted only a few times. This chain connects TRBV12-5 to TRBJ2-1; D remains unclear. Looked up from germline, CDR1 is LGHNT and CDR2 is FRNRAP. This CDR3 has 12 residues. V gave up 7 bases and J gave up 4 bases, with 8 bases separating them. CDR3 residues: CASARRYNEQFF. In DNA, the CDR3 is TGTGCTAGTGCTCGAAGGTACAATGAGCAGTTCTTC.

Points on this clone: At one of its ends the junction is not consistent with the germline gene, which may arise from a read error. This sequence joins TRBV7-7 and TRBJ2-1; 11 nucleotides agree with TRBD2. The CDR3 length is 16 residues. Germline CDR1 is SSHAT and CDR2 is FNYEAQ (reference sequence). CDR3 sequence (DNA): TGTGCTAGCAGCTTAGCATGGACTAGCGGGCACAATGAGCAGTTCTTC. It translates to CASSLAWTSGHNEQFF.

The gene calls are TRBV11-2 and TRBJ2-5; no clear D gene. Trimming removed 3 bases at V and 0 bases at J, with 5 bases between. CDR3 length: 13 residues. Per germline, CDR1 SGHAT and CDR2 FQNNGV. CDR3 region: CASSFGYQETQYF. CDR3 nucleotide sequence: TGTGCCAGCAGCTTCGGGTACCAAGAGACCCAGTACTTC.

This chain joins TRBV19 and TRBJ2-7; D might be TRBD2 (7 bases). The ends were cut back, 7 bases at V and 0 bases at J, with 10 bases in the middle. Per germline, CDR1 LNHDA and CDR2 SQIVND (reference sequence). The CDR3 covers 13 residues. The CDR3 sequence is CASTGGASYEQYF. Written as DNA, the CDR3 is TGTGCCAGTACTGGGGGGGCCTCCTACGAGCAGTACTTC. Supplemented by reference TRBV19 and TRBJ2-7, the full variable domain reads DGGITQSPKYLFRKEGQNVTLSCEQNLNHDAMYWYRQDPGQGLRLIYYSQIVNDFQKGDIAEGYSVSREKKESFPLTVTSAQKNPTAFYLCASTGGASYEQYFGPGTRLTVT.

The chain uses TRBV5-6 and TRBJ1-3, with 9 positions matching TRBD1. V gave up 1 base and J gave up 1 base; unmatched junction bases: 3. CDR1 is SGHDT, CDR2 YYEEEE, per germline. The CDR3 sequence is 16 residues long. CDR3 loop: CASSLTGGRSGNTIYF. The CDR3 DNA is TGTGCCAGCAGCTTGACAGGGGGCAGGTCTGGAAACACCATATATTTT.

This chain uses TRBV5-1 with TRBJ2-1; 13 bases match TRBD2. After removal of 4 bases from V and 7 bases from J, the junction contained 8 bases not matched to a gene. Germline V lookup: CDR1 SGHRS, CDR2 YFSETQ. CDR3 size: 16 residues. In DNA, the CDR3 is TGCGCCAGCAGCAGGACTAGCGGGAGTGGGTTGAATGAGCAGTTCTTC. Translating gives CASSRTSGSGLNEQFF. The complete variable domain, with remaining parts taken from reference TRBV5-1 and TRBJ2-1, reads KAGVTQTPRYLIKTRGQQVTLSCSPISGHRSVSWYQQTPGQGLQFLFEYFSETQRNKGNFPGRFSGRQFSNSRSEMNVSTLELGDSALYLCASSRTSGSGLNEQFFGPGTRLTVL.

Concerning this clone itself: Other DNA sequences in this sample translate to the same CDR3. This chain connects TRBV27 to TRBJ1-2; 7 bases align to TRBD1. Trimming cost V 2 bases and J 4 bases; bases outside gene matches: 4. CDR3 length equals 14 residues. Germline lookup yields CDR1 MNHEY and CDR2 SMNVEV (reference sequence). The CDR3 here is CASSLKGASYGYTF. As DNA, the CDR3 is TGTGCCAGCAGTTTAAAGGGGGCGAGCTATGGCTACACCTTC.

This clone was recorded only once. The chain joins TRBV5-4 to TRBJ2-1; 7 bases agree with TRBD2. The CDR3 covers 15 residues. Germline values: CDR1 SGHNT, CDR2 YYREEE (reference sequence). The V segment lost 2 bases and the J segment 6 bases; nucleotides outside the gene matches: 8. In nucleotides, the CDR3 is TGTGCCAGCAGCTTTGGCCTAGCGGACTCCAATGAGCAGTTCTTC. Amino acid sequence: CASSFGLADSNEQFF.

The sample holds one count of this clone. This sequence joins TRBV11-2 and TRBJ1-1; D unresolved. V lost 1 base and J 1 base, leaving 4 bases between the germline ends. Looked up from germline, CDR1 is SGHAT and CDR2 is FQNNGV. CDR3 length: 13 amino acids. The CDR3, as DNA: TGTGCCAGCAGCTTAGCACAGAACACTGAAGCTTTCTTT. Protein sequence: CASSLAQNTEAFF.

V usage is TRBV3-1 (or the pseudogene TRBV3-2) and J usage is TRBJ1-6; D might be TRBD1 (6 bases). V dropped 3 bases and J dropped 2 bases, with 14 bases sitting between them. The CDR3 runs 17 residues. Germline lookup yields CDR1 LGHDT and CDR2 YNNKEL (reference sequence). The CDR3, as DNA: TGTGCCAGCAGCCAGTTTGGGGGGGCCACCTATAATTCACCCCTCCACTTT. Its translation is CASSQFGGATYNSPLHF.

This chain links TRBV2 with TRBJ2-7; 12 bases match TRBD2. CDR1 SNHLY and CDR2 FYNNEI come from the germline V gene. CDR3 length equals 15 residues. Germline trimming cut 6 bases from V and 2 bases from J; bases unmatched to any gene: 5. CDR3 sequence: CASRGTSGPTYEQYF. The DNA of the CDR3 is TGTGCCAGCAGGGGGACTAGCGGGCCTACCTACGAGCAGTACTTC.

The chain joins TRBV27 to TRBJ1-5; the D gene is possibly TRBD1 (5 bases). Germline V gene data show CDR1 as MNHEY and CDR2 as SMNVEV (reference sequence). The CDR3 is 14 amino acids. The V and J ends lost 3 bases and 2 bases respectively, with 8 bases between them. CDR3 nucleotides: TGTGCCAGCAGTTTTAGGGGAGGCAATCAGCCCCAGCATTTT. It encodes CASSFRGGNQPQHF.

Turning to this clone: One end of the junction does not line up with germline, which may come from a read error. The chain couples TRBV7-7 to TRBJ2-7, with 12 positions matching TRBD2. The germline V gene has CDR1 SSHAT and CDR2 FNYEAQ (reference sequence). This CDR3 is built from 15 residues. In DNA, the CDR3 is TGTGCTAGCAGCCCCACGACTAGCGGGAGTGGCGAGCAGTACTTC. This codes for CASSPTTSGSGEQYF.

This chain joins TRBV6-4 and TRBJ2-3; 7 bases align to TRBD2. Germline V CDR1 and CDR2: MRHNA, SNTAGT. CDR3 size: 13 residues. V trimming: 3 bases; J trimming: 5 bases; junction bases outside the gene matches: 2. The CDR3 sequence is CASSEGGEDTQYF. In DNA form, the CDR3 reads TGTGCCAGCAGTGAGGGGGGGGAAGATACGCAGTATTTT.

V gene TRBV7-2 combines with J gene TRBJ2-7, with D unresolved. Between the trimmed V and J ends, which lost 6 bases and 0 bases, there was a span of 9 bases. Germline lookup yields CDR1 SGHTA and CDR2 FQGNSA. CDR3 length equals 13 residues. Here the CDR3 reads CASRAVSSYEQYF. CDR3 DNA sequence: TGTGCCAGCAGAGCAGTAAGCTCCTACGAGCAGTACTTC.

The chain recombines TRBV6-6 with TRBJ2-3, with D unresolved. The CDR3 has 14 residues. V was pared by 2 bases and J by 5 bases, with 11 bases between. Germline V gene sequence: CDR1 MNHNY, CDR2 SVGAGI (reference sequence). The chain's CDR3 is CASSYDSNGDTQYF. The CDR3 nucleotides are TGTGCCAGCAGTTACGATAGTAACGGAGATACGCAGTATTTT.

The chain employs TRBV12-5 and TRBJ2-1; TRBD2 matches 9 bases. V was clipped by 0 bases and J by 5 bases; unmatched bases: 5. CDR3 size: 16 residues. CDR1 is LGHNT, CDR2 FRNRAP, per germline. In DNA form, the CDR3 reads TGTGCTAGTGGTTTGGTAACAGTAGCGGGAGACAATGAGCAGTTCTTC. The encoded protein is CASGLVTVAGDNEQFF. The whole variable domain, filled in from reference TRBV12-5 and TRBJ2-1, reads DARVTQTPRHKVTEMGQEVTMRCQPILGHNTVFWYRQTMMQGLELLAYFRNRAPLDDSGMPKDRFSAEMPDATLATLKIQPSEPRDSAVYFCASGLVTVAGDNEQFFGPGTRLTVL.

V is TRBV7-9 and J is TRBJ1-1; a weak D match, TRBD1 (6 bases). This CDR3 region has 12 residues. Germline V gene lookup returns CDR1 SEHNR and CDR2 FQNEAQ (reference sequence). The V end was cut by 1 base, the J end by 6 bases, with 6 bases between. This chain's CDR3 is CASSLGGPEAFF. The CDR3 bases are TGTGCCAGCAGCTTAGGGGGGCCTGAAGCTTTCTTT.

This clone was seen just once. This chain connects TRBV7-3 to TRBJ2-7, with D hard to call. The CDR3 is 13 residues long. V was clipped by 2 bases and J by 5 bases, with 10 bases between them. Germline V CDR1 and CDR2: SGHTA, FQGTGA. In DNA form, the CDR3 reads TGTGCCAGCAGCTTATATCAGGATGACGAGCAGTACTTC. Translation gives CASSLYQDDEQYF.

The V gene is TRBV6-5, the J gene TRBJ2-5; D may be TRBD1 or TRBD2 (5 bases each). The CDR3 extends over 13 amino acids. The V gene lost 5 bases and the J gene lost 5 bases, with 12 bases spanning the gap. Germline V gene data show CDR1 as MNHEY and CDR2 as SVGAGI. As DNA, the CDR3 is TGTGCCAGCAGTATTCGGGGCTGGGAGACCCAGTACTTC. Its translation is CASSIRGWETQYF.